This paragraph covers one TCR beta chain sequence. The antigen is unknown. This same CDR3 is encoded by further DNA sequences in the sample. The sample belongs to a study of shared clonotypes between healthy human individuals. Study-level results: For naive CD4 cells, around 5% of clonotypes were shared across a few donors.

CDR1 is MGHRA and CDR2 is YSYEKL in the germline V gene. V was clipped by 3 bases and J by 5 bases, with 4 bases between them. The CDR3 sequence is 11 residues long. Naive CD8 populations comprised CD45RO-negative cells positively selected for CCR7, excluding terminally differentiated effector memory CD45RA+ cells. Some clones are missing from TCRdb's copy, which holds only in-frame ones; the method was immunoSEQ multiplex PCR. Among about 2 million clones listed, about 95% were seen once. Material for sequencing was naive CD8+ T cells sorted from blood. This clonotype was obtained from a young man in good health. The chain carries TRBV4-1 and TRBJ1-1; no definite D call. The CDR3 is CASSQGTEAFF. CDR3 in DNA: TGCGCCAGCAGCCAGGGTACTGAAGCTTTCTTT.